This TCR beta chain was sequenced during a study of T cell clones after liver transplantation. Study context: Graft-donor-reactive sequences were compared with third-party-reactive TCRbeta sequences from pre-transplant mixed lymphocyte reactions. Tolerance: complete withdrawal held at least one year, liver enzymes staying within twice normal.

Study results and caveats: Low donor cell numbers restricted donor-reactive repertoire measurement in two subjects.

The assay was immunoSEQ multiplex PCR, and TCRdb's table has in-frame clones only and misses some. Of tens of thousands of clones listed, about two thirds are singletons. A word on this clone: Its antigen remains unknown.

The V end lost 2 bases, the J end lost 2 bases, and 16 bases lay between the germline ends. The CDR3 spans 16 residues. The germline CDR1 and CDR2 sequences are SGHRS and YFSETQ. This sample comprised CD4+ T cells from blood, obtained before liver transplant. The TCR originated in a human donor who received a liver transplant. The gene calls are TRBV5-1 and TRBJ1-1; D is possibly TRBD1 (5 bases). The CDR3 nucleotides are TGCGCCAGCAGCTTAGGCCCGGGGAGGGGAAACACTGAAGCTTTCTTT. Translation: CASSLGPGRGNTEAFF.